This T cell receptor beta chain is drawn from a study of CD8+CD57+ T cells in acquired aplastic anemia. The study's findings and limits: The same twenty-nine CD8+ CDR3 sequences occurred in patients and in controls.

By flow cytometry, patients selected for sequencing had shown an expansion of CD8+CD57+ cells. Genomic DNA, serving as template, underwent TCR beta VDJ and CDR3 profiling. TCRdb ran MiXCR on the reads and lists one entry per CDR3 protein. This sample has roughly 150,000 distinct CDR3 sequences; around 47% occur once, and the top ten carry around 3.2%. The CDR3 contains 16 residues. The germline V gene encodes CDR1 SGHVS and CDR2 FQNEAQ. The V end was cut by 1 base, the J end by 2 bases, with 13 bases between. In regard to this clonotype: Its antigen remains unknown.

The sequenced sample was sorted CD4+, CD8+, or CD8+CD57+ T cells (not recorded which) from PBMCs. The chain carries TRBV7-8 and TRBJ2-3, with D possibly being TRBD2 (7 bases). This clonotype originated in a human donor with aplastic anemia. This CDR3 is CASSLGTRGATDTQYF. The CDR3, as DNA: TGTGCCAGCAGCTTAGGGACTCGGGGGGCCACAGATACGCAGTATTTT.